Given below is one T cell receptor (beta chain) in context. This record belongs to a study of blood T cell repertoires in COVID-19. Study overall: Acute-phase and convalescent COVID-19 samples originated in the United States, Italy and Spain. In each case, the material was cDNA or gDNA derived from T cells, B-cell-depleted T cells, or PBMCs.

This CDR3 has 16 residues. J lost 7 bases, V lost 4 bases, and 7 bases had no gene match. Germline V gives CDR1 SGHRS, CDR2 YFSETQ. The authors' processing: Nucleated cell counts were estimated from reference gene primer amplification. Libraries were prepared by immunoSEQ multiplex PCR; TCRdb keeps only in-frame clonotypes and omits some of them. That table is the source of V, J and clone size, and D and trimming were worked out from the DNA. This repertoire shows 80,000 to 100,000 clones, roughly 78% found once; its top ten account for over 9%. This rearrangement joins TRBV5-1 to TRBJ2-3; TRBD2 agrees at 15 bases. This receptor was obtained from a woman between 70 and 85 years old with acute or convalescent COVID-19. Material: peripheral blood. CDR3 sequence reads: CASSPGLAGGLNTQYF. The CDR3 nucleotides read TGCGCCAGCAGCCCCGGACTAGCGGGAGGGTTGAATACGCAGTATTTT.